This T cell receptor beta chain was profiled in a study of beta chain features in type 1 diabetes. The sequenced template was cDNA made from the entire isolated RNA. Profiled with immunoSEQ multiplex PCR; TCRdb holds only in-frame clones, not every one. The profile shows hundreds of thousands of clones, around 13% of them singletons. It was one heparinised blood draw, averaging about 120 mL, that each donor gave. Staining for CD45RO/CCR7/CD25/CD127/CD95/CD27 allowed sorting of CD4+ naive, central memory, regulatory and stem cell-like memory cells. This receptor was obtained from a man aged 25-45 years in good health. The source material was naive CD4+ T cells from blood.

Here the CDR3 DNA reads TGTGCCAGCAGCGTATCAGGGACCGAGCGTACGCAGTATTTT. Residues: CASSVSGTERTQYF. This chain links TRBV9 with TRBJ2-3; either TRBD1 or TRBD2 may supply D (5 bases each). The CDR3 has 14 residues. V lost 1 base, J lost 8 bases, and 14 bases lay in between. Germline V gene sequence: CDR1 SGDLS, CDR2 YYNGEE.